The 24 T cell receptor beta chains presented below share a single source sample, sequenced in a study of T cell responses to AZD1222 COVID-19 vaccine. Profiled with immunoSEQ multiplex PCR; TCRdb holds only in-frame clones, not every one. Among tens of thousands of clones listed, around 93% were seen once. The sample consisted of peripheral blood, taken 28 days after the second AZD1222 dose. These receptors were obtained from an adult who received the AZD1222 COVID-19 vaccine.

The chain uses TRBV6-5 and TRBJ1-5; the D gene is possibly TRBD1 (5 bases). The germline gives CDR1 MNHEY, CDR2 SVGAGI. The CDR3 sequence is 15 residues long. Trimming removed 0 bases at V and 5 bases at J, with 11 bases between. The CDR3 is CASSYSAGTDQPQHF. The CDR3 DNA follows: TGTGCCAGCAGTTACTCAGCGGGGACCGATCAGCCCCAGCATTTT.

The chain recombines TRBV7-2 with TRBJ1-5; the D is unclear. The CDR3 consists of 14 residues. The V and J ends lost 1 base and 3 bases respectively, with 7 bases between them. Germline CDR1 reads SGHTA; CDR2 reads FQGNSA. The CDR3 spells CASSLGQANQPQHF. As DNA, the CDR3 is TGTGCCAGCAGCTTAGGTCAGGCCAATCAGCCCCAGCATTTT.

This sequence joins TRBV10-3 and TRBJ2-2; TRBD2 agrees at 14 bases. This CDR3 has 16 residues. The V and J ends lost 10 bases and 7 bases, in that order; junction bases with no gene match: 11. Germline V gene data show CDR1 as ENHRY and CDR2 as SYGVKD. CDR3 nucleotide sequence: TGTGCCACCGGGACTAGCGGGAGTGGTTTGGGCGGGGAGCTGTTTTTT. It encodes CATGTSGSGLGGELFF.

CDR3 sequence (DNA): TGTGCCAGCTCACCTGGGGAGTACCAAGAGACCCAGTACTTC. It encodes CASSPGEYQETQYF. The chain links TRBV18 to TRBJ2-5; D may be TRBD2 (5 bases). The CDR3 loop spans 14 amino acids. The germline V and J ends were trimmed by 3 bases and 0 bases, with 8 bases remaining between them. Germline V CDR1 and CDR2: KGHSH, LQKENI.

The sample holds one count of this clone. CDR3 bases: TGTGCCAGCAGCCGTCTTGCGGTTCAAGAGACCCAGTACTTC. Amino acid sequence: CASSRLAVQETQYF. The gene calls are TRBV7-9 and TRBJ2-5; D remains unclear. Trimming took 5 bases from V and 2 from J, leaving 12 bases between them. The CDR3 sequence is 14 residues long. Germline V gives CDR1 SEHNR, CDR2 FQNEAQ (reference sequence). Based on the CDR3 plus reference TRBV7-9 and TRBJ2-5, the full variable domain is DTGVSQNPRHKITKRGQNVTFRCDPISEHNRLYWYRQTLGQGPEFLTYFQNEAQLEKSRLLSDRFSAERPKGSFSTLEIQRTEQGDSAMYLCASSRLAVQETQYFGPGTRLLVL.

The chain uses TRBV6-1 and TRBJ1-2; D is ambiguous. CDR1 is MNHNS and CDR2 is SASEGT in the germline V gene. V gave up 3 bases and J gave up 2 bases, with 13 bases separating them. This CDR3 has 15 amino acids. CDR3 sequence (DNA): TGTGCCAGCAGTGATGGGCCAGGAAAAAACTATGGCTACACCTTC. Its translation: CASSDGPGKNYGYTF.

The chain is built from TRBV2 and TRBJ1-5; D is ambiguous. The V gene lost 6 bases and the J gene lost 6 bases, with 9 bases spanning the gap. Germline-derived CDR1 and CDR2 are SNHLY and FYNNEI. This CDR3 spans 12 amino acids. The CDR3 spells CASRFRSQPQHF. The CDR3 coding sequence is TGTGCCAGCAGGTTCCGCAGTCAGCCCCAGCATTTT. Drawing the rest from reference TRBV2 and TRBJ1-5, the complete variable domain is EPEVTQTPSHQVTQMGQEVILRCVPISNHLYFYWYRQILGQKVEFLVSFYNNEISEKSEIFDDQFSVERPDGSNFTLKIRSTKLEDSAMYFCASRFRSQPQHFGDGTRLSIL.

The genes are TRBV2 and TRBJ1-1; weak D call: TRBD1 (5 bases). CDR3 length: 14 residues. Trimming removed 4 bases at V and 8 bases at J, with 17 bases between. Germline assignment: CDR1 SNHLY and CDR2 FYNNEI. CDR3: CASSGLGGPIEAFF. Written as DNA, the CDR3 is TGTGCCAGCAGTGGGCTGGGGGGTCCTATAGAAGCTTTCTTT.

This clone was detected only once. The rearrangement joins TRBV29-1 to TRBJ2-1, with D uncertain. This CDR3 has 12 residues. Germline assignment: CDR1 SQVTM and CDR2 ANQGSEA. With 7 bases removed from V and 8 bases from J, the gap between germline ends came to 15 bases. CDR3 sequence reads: CSGTNAEHEQFF. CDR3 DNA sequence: TGCAGCGGAACAAACGCAGAACATGAGCAGTTCTTC.

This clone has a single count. CDR3 in amino acids: CASSRTGQETQYF. In DNA form, the CDR3 reads TGTGCCAGCTCACGGACAGGCCAAGAGACCCAGTACTTC. This chain uses TRBV18 with TRBJ2-5; 7 nucleotides match TRBD1. CDR1 and CDR2 (germline): KGHSH, LQKENI. CDR3 length: 13 amino acids. Germline trimming cut 4 bases from V and 1 base from J; bases unmatched to any gene: 0.

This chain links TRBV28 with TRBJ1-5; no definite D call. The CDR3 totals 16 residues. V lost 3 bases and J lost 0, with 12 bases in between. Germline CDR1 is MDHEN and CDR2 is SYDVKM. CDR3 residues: CASSFLRGLSNQPQHF. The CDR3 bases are TGTGCCAGCAGTTTTCTCCGGGGTCTTAGCAATCAGCCCCAGCATTTT.

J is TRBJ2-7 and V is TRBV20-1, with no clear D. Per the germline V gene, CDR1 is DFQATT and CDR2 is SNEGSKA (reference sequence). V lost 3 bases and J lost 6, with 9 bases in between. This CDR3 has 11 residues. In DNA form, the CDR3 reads TGCAGTGCTAGCTTGGTGCGCGAGCAGTACTTC. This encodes CSASLVREQYF.

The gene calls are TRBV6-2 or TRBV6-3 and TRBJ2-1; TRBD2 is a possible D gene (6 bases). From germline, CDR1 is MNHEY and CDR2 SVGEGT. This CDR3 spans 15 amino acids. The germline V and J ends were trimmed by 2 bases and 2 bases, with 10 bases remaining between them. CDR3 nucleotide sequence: TGTGCCAGCAGTTACGGGTGGGAGGCCTACAATGAGCAGTTCTTC. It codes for CASSYGWEAYNEQFF.

DNA of the CDR3: TGTGCCGCCGGGACCCACGCGAATGAGCAGTTCTTC. Protein: CAAGTHANEQFF. The chain has TRBV6-5 and TRBJ2-1; the D call may be TRBD1 or TRBD2 (5 bases each). Looked up from germline, CDR1 is MNHEY and CDR2 is SVGAGI. V was clipped by 11 bases and J by 7 bases, with 15 bases between them. CDR3 size: 12 residues.

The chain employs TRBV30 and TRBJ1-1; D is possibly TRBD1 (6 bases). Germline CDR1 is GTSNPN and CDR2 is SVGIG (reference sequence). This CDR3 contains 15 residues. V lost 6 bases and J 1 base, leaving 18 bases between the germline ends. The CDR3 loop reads CACPSPTGGNTEAFF. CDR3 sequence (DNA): TGTGCCTGTCCATCCCCGACAGGTGGGAACACTGAAGCTTTCTTT.

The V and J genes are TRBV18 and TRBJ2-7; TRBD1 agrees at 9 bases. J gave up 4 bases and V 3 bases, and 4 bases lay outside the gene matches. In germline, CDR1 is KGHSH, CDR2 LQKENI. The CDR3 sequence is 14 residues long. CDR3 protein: CASSPRQGGYEQYF. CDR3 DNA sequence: TGTGCCAGCTCACCTCGACAGGGGGGGTACGAGCAGTACTTC.

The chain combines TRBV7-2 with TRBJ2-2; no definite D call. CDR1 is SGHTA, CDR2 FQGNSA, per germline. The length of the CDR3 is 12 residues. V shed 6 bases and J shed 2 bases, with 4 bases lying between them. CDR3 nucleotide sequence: TGTGCCAGCAGTTTCAACACCGGGGAGCTGTTTTTT. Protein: CASSFNTGELFF.

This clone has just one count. The CDR3 sequence is CASSSGLAGPKETQYF. In DNA form, the CDR3 reads TGCGCCAGCAGCTCAGGACTAGCGGGTCCAAAAGAGACCCAGTACTTC. The V and J genes are TRBV5-1 and TRBJ2-5, with 11 bases fitting TRBD2. This CDR3 contains 16 residues. With V trimmed by 3 bases and J by 3 bases, 7 bases remained unmatched. CDR1 SGHRS and CDR2 YFSETQ come from the germline V gene.

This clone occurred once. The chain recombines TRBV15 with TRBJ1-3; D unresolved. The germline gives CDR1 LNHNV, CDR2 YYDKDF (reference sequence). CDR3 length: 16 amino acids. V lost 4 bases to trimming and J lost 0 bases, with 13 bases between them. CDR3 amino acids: CATSIRPPSSGNTIYF. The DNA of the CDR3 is TGTGCCACCAGCATAAGACCCCCGAGCTCTGGAAACACCATATATTTT.

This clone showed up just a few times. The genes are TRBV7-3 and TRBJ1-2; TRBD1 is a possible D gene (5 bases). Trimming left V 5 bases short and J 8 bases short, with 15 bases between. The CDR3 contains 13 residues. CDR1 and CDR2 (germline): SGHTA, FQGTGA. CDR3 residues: CASSQGPLVGYTF. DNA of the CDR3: TGTGCCAGCAGCCAGGGACCTTTGGTCGGCTACACCTTC. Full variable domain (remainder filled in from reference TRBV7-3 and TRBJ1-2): GAGVSQTPSNKVTEKGKYVELRCDPISGHTALYWYRQSLGQGPEFLIYFQGTGAADDSGLPNDRFFAVRPEGSVSTLKIQRTERGDSAVYLCASSQGPLVGYTFGSGTRLTVV.

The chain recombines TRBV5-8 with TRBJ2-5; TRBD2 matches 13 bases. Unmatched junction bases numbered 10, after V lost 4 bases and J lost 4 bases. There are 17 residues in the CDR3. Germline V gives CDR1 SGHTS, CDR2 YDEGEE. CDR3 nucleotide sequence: TGTGCCAGCAGCCTCGGGCGACTAGCGGGAGGTGGAGAGACCCAGTACTTC. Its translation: CASSLGRLAGGGETQYF.

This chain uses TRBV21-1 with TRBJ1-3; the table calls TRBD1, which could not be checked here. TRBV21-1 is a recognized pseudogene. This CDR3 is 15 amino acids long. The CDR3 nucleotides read TGTGCCAGCAGCAAAGCCGGGACAACTGGAAACACCATATATTTT. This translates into CASSKAGTTGNTIYF.

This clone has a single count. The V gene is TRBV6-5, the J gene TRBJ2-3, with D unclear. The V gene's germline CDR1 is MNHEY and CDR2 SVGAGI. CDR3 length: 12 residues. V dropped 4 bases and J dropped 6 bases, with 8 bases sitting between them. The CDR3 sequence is CASSSVSDTQYF. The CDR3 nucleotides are TGTGCCAGCAGTTCCGTCTCGGATACGCAGTATTTT.

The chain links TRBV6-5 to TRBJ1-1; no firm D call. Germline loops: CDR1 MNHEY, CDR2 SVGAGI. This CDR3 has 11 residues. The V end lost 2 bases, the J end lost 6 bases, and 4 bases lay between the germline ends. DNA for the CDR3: TGTGCCAGCAGTTACGACGCTGAAGCTTTCTTT. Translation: CASSYDAEAFF.